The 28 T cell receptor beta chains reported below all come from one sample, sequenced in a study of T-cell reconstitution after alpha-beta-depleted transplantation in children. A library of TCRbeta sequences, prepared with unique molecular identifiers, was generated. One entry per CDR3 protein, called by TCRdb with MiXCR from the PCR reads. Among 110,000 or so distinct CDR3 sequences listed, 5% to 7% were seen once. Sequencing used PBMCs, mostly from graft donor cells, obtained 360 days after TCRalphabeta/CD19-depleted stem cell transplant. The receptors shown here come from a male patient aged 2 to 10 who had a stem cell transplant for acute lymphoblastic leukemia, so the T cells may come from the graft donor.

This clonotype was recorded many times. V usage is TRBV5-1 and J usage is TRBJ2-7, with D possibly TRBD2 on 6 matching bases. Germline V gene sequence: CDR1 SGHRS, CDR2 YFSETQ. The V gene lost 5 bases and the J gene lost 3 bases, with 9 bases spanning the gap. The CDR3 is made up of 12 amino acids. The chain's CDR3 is CASSFSGYEQYF. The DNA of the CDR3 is TGCGCCAGCAGTTTTAGCGGCTACGAGCAGTACTTC.

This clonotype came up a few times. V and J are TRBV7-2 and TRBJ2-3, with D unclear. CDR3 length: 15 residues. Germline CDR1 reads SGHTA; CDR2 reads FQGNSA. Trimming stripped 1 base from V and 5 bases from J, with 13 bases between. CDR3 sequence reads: CASSLGTSPRDTQYF. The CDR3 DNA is TGTGCCAGCAGCTTAGGGACCTCGCCCAGAGATACGCAGTATTTT.

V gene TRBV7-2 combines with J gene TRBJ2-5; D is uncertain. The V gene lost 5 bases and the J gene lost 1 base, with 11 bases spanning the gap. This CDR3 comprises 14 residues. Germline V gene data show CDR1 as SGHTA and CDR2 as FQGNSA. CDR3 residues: CASSLRHLQETQYF. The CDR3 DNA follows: TGTGCCAGCAGCCTTCGACACCTCCAAGAGACCCAGTACTTC.

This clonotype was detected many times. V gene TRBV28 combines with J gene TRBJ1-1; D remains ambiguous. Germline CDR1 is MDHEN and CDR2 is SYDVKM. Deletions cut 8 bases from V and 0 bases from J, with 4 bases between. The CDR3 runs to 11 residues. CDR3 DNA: TGTGCCAGCGGAATGAACACTGAAGCTTTCTTT. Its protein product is CASGMNTEAFF.

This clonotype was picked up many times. CDR3 DNA sequence: TGCGCCAGCAGCTTTGAAGACAGGGTCTACGAGCAGTACTTC. It specifies CASSFEDRVYEQYF. V usage is TRBV5-1 and J usage is TRBJ2-7; 7 bases line up with TRBD1. V lost 2 bases, J lost 3 bases, and 5 bases stayed unmatched. The CDR3 is 14 amino acids. From germline, CDR1 is SGHRS and CDR2 YFSETQ.

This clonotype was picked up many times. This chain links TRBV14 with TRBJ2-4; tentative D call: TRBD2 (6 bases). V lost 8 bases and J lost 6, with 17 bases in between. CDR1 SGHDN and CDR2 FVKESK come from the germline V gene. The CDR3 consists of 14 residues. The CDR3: CASSLHNGGNIQYF. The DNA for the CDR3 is TGTGCCAGCTCCTTACATAACGGGGGAAACATTCAGTACTTC.

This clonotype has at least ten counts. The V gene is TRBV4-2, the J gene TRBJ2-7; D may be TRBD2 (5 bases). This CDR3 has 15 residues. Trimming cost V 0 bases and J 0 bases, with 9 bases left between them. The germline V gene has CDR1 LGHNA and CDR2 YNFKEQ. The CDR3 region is CASSQETGSSYEQYF. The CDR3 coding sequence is TGTGCCAGCAGCCAAGAAACGGGAAGCTCCTACGAGCAGTACTTC.

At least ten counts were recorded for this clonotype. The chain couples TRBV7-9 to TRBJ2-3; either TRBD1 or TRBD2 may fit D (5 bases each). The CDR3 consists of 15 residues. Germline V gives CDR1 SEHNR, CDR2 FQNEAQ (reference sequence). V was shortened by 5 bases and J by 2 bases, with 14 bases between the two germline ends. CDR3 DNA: TGTGCCAGCAGCCCTCTCCCAGGGACCACAGATACGCAGTATTTT. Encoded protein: CASSPLPGTTDTQYF.

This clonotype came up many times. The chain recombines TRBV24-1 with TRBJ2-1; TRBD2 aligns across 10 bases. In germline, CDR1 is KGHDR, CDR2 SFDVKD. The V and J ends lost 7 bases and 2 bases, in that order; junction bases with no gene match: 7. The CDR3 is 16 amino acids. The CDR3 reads CATSSSGSAPYNEQFF. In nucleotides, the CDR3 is TGTGCCACCAGCTCTAGCGGGAGTGCTCCCTACAATGAGCAGTTCTTC.

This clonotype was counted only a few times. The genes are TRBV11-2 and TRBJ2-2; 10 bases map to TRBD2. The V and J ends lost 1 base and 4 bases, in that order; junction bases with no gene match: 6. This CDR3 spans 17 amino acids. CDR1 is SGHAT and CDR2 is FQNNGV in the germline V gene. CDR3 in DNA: TGTGCCAGCAGCTTAGCTCCTAGCGGGGGTCCCACCGGGGAGCTGTTTTTT. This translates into CASSLAPSGGPTGELFF.

The CDR3 region is CASSLGQLYQPQHF. The CDR3, as DNA: TGTGCCAGCAGCTTGGGGCAGCTTTATCAGCCCCAGCATTTT. The chain couples TRBV5-8 to TRBJ1-5, with D unresolved. Germline V gene data show CDR1 as SGHTS and CDR2 as YDEGEE. The CDR3 sequence is 14 residues long. Trimming shortened V by 0 bases and J by 5 bases, and 9 bases separated the two germline ends.

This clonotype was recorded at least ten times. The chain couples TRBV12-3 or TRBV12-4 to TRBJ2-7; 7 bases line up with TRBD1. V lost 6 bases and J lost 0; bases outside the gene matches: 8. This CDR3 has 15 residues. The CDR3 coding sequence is TGTGCCAGCAGGCATGACAGGGCGAGCTCCTACGAGCAGTACTTC. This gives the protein CASRHDRASSYEQYF.

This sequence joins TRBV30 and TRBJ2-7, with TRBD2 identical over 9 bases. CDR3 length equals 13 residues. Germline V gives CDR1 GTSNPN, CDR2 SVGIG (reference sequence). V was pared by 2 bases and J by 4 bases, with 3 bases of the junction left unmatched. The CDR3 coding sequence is TGTGCCTGGAGTTCCCTAGCGGGATACGAGCAGTACTTC. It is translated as CAWSSLAGYEQYF.

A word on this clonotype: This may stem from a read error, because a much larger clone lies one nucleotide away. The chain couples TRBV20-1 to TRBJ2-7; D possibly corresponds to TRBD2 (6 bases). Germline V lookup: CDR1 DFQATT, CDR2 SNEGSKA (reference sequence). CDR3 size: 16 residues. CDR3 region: CCARDVPGAPSYEQYF. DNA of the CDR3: TGCTGTGCTAGAGATGTCCCGGGAGCCCCCTCCTACGAGCAGTACTTC.

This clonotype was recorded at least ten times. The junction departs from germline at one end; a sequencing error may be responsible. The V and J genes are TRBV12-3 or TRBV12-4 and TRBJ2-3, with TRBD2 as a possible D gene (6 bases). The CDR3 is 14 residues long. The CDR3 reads CASRLAVKEDTQYF. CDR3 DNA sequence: TGTGCCAGCAGGTTAGCGGTGAAGGAGGATACGCAGTATTTT.

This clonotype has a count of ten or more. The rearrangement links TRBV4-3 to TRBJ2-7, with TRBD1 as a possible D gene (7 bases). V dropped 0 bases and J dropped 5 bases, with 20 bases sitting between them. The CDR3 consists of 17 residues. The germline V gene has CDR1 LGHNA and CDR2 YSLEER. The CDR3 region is CASSQEPPLTGRHEQYF. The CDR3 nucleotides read TGCGCCAGCAGCCAAGAACCCCCTTTGACAGGGAGGCACGAGCAGTACTTC.

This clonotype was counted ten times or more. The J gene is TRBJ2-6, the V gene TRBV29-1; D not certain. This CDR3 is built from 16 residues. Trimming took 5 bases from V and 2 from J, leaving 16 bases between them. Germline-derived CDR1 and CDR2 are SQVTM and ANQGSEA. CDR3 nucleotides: TGCAGCGTTCCGACCTTATCTCTGACTGGGGCCAACGTCCTGACTTTC. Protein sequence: CSVPTLSLTGANVLTF.

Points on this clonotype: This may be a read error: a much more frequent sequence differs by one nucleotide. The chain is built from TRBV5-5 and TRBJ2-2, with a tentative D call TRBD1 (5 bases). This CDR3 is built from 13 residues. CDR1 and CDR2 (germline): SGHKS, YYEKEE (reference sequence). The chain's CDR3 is CTSSRSGTGELFF. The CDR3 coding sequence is TGTACCAGCAGCCGATCAGGGACCGGGGAGCTGTTTTTT.

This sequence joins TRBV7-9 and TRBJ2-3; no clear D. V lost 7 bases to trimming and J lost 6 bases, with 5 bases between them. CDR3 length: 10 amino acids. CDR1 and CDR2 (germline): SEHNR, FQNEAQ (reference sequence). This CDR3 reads CASKHDTQYF. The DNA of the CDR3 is TGTGCCAGCAAGCACGATACGCAGTATTTT.

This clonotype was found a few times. The CDR3 here is CASSLGLEQYF. In DNA, the CDR3 is TGTGCCAGCAGCCTTGGGTTAGAGCAGTACTTC. This rearrangement joins TRBV5-6 to TRBJ2-7; no clear D. This CDR3 region has 11 residues. V was clipped by 4 bases and J by 7 bases, with 9 bases between them. CDR1 and CDR2 (germline): SGHDT, YYEEEE.

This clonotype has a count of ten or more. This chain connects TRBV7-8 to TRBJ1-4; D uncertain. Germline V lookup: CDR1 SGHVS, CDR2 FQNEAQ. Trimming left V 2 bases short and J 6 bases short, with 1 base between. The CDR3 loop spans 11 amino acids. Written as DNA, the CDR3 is TGTGCCAGCAGCTTACATGAAAAACTGTTTTTT. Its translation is CASSLHEKLFF. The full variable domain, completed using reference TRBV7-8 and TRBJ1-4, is GAGVSQSPRYKVAKRGQDVALRCDPISGHVSLFWYQQALGQGPEFLTYFQNEAQLDKSGLPSDRFFAERPEGSVSTLKIQRTQQEDSAVYLCASSLHEKLFFGSGTQLSVL.

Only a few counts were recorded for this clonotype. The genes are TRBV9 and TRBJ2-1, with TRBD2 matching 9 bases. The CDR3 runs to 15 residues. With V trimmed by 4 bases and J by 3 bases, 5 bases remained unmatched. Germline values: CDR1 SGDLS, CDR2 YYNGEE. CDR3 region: CASSPRTSVYNEQFF. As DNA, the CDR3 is TGTGCCAGCAGCCCCCGGACTAGCGTCTACAATGAGCAGTTCTTC.

For the CDR3, the DNA is TGTGCCAGCAGCTCGGGACTAGCGGGAGTGGAGACCCAGTACTTC. It translates to CASSSGLAGVETQYF. The chain has TRBV7-2 and TRBJ2-5; 14 positions agree with TRBD2. This CDR3 comprises 15 residues. Germline V gene data show CDR1 as SGHTA and CDR2 as FQGNSA. The junction had 3 bases not matched to a gene; V was cut back by 4 bases and J by 5 bases.

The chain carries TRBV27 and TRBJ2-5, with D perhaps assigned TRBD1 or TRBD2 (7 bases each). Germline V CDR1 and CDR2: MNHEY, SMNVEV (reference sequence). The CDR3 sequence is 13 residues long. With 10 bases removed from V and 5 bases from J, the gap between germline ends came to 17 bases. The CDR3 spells CATPQGGLETQYF. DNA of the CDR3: TGTGCCACCCCCCAGGGGGGGCTGGAGACCCAGTACTTC.

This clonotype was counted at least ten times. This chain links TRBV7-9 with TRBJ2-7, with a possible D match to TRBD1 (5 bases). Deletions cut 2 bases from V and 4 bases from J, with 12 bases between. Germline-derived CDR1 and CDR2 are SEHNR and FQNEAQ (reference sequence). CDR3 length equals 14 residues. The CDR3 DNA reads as TGTGCCAGCAGCTTAACAGGCCCAGCGTACGAGCAGTACTTC. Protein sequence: CASSLTGPAYEQYF.

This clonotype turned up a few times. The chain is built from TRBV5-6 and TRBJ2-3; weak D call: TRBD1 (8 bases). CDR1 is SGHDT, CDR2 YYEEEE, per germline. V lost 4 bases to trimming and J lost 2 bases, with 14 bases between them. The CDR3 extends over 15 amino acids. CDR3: CASSAGDRSTDTQYF. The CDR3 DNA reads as TGTGCCAGCAGCGCGGGGGACAGGTCCACAGATACGCAGTATTTT. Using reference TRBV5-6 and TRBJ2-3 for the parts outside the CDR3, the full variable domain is DAGVTQSPTHLIKTRGQQVTLRCSPKSGHDTVSWYQQALGQGPQFIFQYYEEEERQRGNFPDRFSGHQFPNYSSELNVNALLLGDSALYLCASSAGDRSTDTQYFGPGTRLTVL.

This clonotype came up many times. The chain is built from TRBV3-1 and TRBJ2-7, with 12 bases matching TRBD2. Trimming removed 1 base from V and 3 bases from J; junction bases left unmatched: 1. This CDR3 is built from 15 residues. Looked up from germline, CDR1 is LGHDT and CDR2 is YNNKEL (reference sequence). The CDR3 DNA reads TGTGCCAGCAGCCAAGTGGGACTAGCGGGCTACGAGCAGTACTTC. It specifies CASSQVGLAGYEQYF.

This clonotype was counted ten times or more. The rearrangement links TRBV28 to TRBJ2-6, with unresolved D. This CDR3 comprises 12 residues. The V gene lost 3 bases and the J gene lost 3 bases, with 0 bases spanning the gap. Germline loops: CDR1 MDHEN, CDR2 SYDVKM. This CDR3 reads CASSFGANVLTF. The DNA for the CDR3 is TGTGCCAGCAGTTTTGGGGCCAACGTCCTGACTTTC.